These 26 T cell receptor beta chains were all obtained from the same sample, sequenced in a study of T cell responses to AZD1222 COVID-19 vaccine. Using immunoSEQ multiplex PCR, the repertoire was profiled, and TCRdb retains in-frame clones only, with some absent. The sample shows about 97,000 clones, approximately 90% of them seen only once. Sequencing used peripheral blood, obtained on day 0 of AZD1222 vaccination. All receptors derive from an adult in good health.

The CDR3 is CASSYSTGPQETQYF. CDR3 nucleotide sequence: TGTGCCAGCAGTTACTCTACAGGGCCTCAAGAGACCCAGTACTTC. The V and J genes are TRBV6-5 and TRBJ2-5, with D perhaps TRBD1 (6 bases). Trimming took off 0 bases at V and 2 bases at J, with 10 bases between the two ends. This CDR3 region has 15 residues. From germline, CDR1 is MNHEY and CDR2 SVGAGI.

The V gene is TRBV11-2, the J gene TRBJ1-2; no clear D. Per the germline V gene, CDR1 is SGHAT and CDR2 is FQNNGV. The CDR3 runs 15 residues. Trimming cost V 1 base and J 1 base, with 10 bases left between them. CDR3 protein: CASSLGVGVNYGYTF. In DNA form, the CDR3 reads TGTGCCAGCAGCTTAGGGGTAGGAGTTAACTATGGCTACACCTTC. Drawing the rest from reference TRBV11-2 and TRBJ1-2, the complete variable domain is EAGVAQSPRYKIIEKRQSVAFWCNPISGHATLYWYQQILGQGPKLLIQFQNNGVVDDSQLPKDRFSAERLKGVDSTLKIQPAKLEDSAVYLCASSLGVGVNYGYTFGSGTRLTVV.

The chain employs TRBV25-1 and TRBJ2-2, with D perhaps matching TRBD2 (5 bases). The CDR3 contains 12 residues. Germline values: CDR1 MGHDK, CDR2 SYGVNS. V shed 6 bases and J shed 6 bases, with 8 bases lying between them. As DNA, the CDR3 is TGTGCCAGCAGCGGGGTCCCCGGGGAGCTGTTTTTT. It codes for CASSGVPGELFF.

J is TRBJ2-5 and V is TRBV27; maybe TRBD2 (7 bases). The germline V and J ends were trimmed by 8 bases and 3 bases, with 19 bases remaining between them. Germline assignment: CDR1 MNHEY and CDR2 SMNVEV (reference sequence). The CDR3 has 15 amino acids. CDR3 nucleotides: TGTGCCAGCGGGAGTGGGGGGGCCCAGGAAGAGACCCAGTACTTC. It yields the protein CASGSGGAQEETQYF.

V usage is TRBV19 and J usage is TRBJ1-1; D gene uncertain. CDR3 length: 13 residues. V lost 4 bases and J lost 2, with 8 bases in between. Germline assignment: CDR1 LNHDA and CDR2 SQIVND (reference sequence). CDR3 nucleotides: TGTGCCAGTAGTAATGTGGGAAACACTGAAGCTTTCTTT. Encoded protein: CASSNVGNTEAFF. Together with reference TRBV19 and TRBJ1-1, the CDR3 gives the full variable domain: DGGITQSPKYLFRKEGQNVTLSCEQNLNHDAMYWYRQDPGQGLRLIYYSQIVNDFQKGDIAEGYSVSREKKESFPLTVTSAQKNPTAFYLCASSNVGNTEAFFGQGTRLTVV.

V is TRBV11-3 and J is TRBJ2-7, with 15 positions matching TRBD2. The CDR3 covers 15 residues. V shed 4 bases and J 4 bases; nucleotides not matched to a gene: 2. The germline gives CDR1 SGHNT, CDR2 YENEEA. CDR3 in DNA: TGTGCCAGCAGCTCCGGGACTAGCGGGGGGTACGAGCAGTACTTC. Translation: CASSSGTSGGYEQYF.

This chain uses TRBV9 with TRBJ2-6; 7 nucleotides line up with TRBD1. Germline CDR1 and CDR2: SGDLS and YYNGEE. The CDR3 spans 16 residues. The trim removed 4 bases at V and 0 bases at J, leaving 4 bases unmatched. CDR3 in amino acids: CASSKGAASGANVLTF. The CDR3 bases are TGTGCCAGCAGCAAGGGGGCGGCCTCTGGGGCCAACGTCCTGACTTTC.

The chain links TRBV2 to TRBJ2-3, with D possibly called TRBD1 or TRBD2 (5 bases each). The CDR3 contains 11 residues. Looked up from germline, CDR1 is SNHLY and CDR2 is FYNNEI. Deletions cut 8 bases from V and 14 bases from J, with 17 bases between. The CDR3 region is CASGVGGLSYF. Here the CDR3 DNA reads TGTGCCAGCGGTGTTGGGGGTTTGTCGTATTTT. Supplemented by reference TRBV2 and TRBJ2-3, the full variable domain reads EPEVTQTPSHQVTQMGQEVILRCVPISNHLYFYWYRQILGQKVEFLVSFYNNEISEKSEIFDDQFSVERPDGSNFTLKIRSTKLEDSAMYFCASGVGGLSYFGPGTRLTVL.

The chain couples TRBV24-1 to TRBJ2-2, with D perhaps matching TRBD2 (5 bases). There are 13 residues in the CDR3. Germline CDR1 is KGHDR and CDR2 is SFDVKD. V lost 11 bases, J lost 2 bases, and 11 bases lay in between. The DNA of the CDR3 is TGTGCCATCCAAGGACTCAACACCGGGGAGCTGTTTTTT. Amino acids: CAIQGLNTGELFF.

The chain is built from TRBV5-8 and TRBJ2-5, with TRBD2 matching 12 bases. Germline trimming cut 2 bases from V and 0 bases from J; bases unmatched to any gene: 2. The germline gives CDR1 SGHTS, CDR2 YDEGEE. The CDR3 extends over 16 amino acids. In nucleotides, the CDR3 is TGTGCCAGCAGCTTCGGACTAGCGGGGTACCAAGAGACCCAGTACTTC. It yields the protein CASSFGLAGYQETQYF.

This chain joins TRBV18 and TRBJ2-3, with 9 positions matching TRBD1. This CDR3 has 16 residues. Germline loops: CDR1 KGHSH, CDR2 LQKENI. J gave up 4 bases and V 6 bases, and 11 bases lay outside the gene matches. CDR3 in DNA: TGTGCCAGCTCTCAAACCGGGACAGGGTCGCCAGATACGCAGTATTTT. Its translation: CASSQTGTGSPDTQYF.

The chain links TRBV24-1 to TRBJ2-1; 12 nucleotides agree with TRBD2. The V gene end was trimmed by 1 base and the J gene end by 8 bases; junction bases not matched to a gene: 8. Per germline, CDR1 KGHDR and CDR2 SFDVKD. The CDR3 consists of 17 residues. Here the CDR3 reads CATSDFLTSGSGHEQFF. CDR3 bases: TGTGCCACCAGTGATTTCCTGACTAGCGGGAGCGGGCATGAGCAGTTCTTC.

The V and J genes are TRBV3-1 (or the pseudogene TRBV3-2) and TRBJ2-2; unclear D gene. CDR1 and CDR2 (germline): LGHDT, YNNKEL (reference sequence). The CDR3 spans 11 residues. Trimming shortened V by 4 bases and J by 4 bases, and 1 base separated the two germline ends. The CDR3 reads CASSLTGELFF. As DNA, the CDR3 is TGTGCCAGCAGCCTCACCGGGGAGCTGTTTTTT.

The chain is built from TRBV28 and TRBJ1-1; 7 bases are a match to TRBD1. The CDR3 has 15 amino acids. Germline CDR1 reads MDHEN; CDR2 reads SYDVKM. V shed 1 base, J shed 3 bases, and the junction held 5 bases outside the gene matches. The CDR3 coding sequence is TGTGCCAGCAGTTTATCAGGGGGGGCGGACACTGAAGCTTTCTTT. This codes for CASSLSGGADTEAFF.

The rearrangement joins TRBV29-1 to TRBJ2-5; 13 bases line up with TRBD2. With 6 bases clipped from V and 3 bases from J, the junction kept 4 bases outside the gene matches. The CDR3 loop spans 14 amino acids. CDR1 is SQVTM, CDR2 ANQGSEA, per germline. The CDR3 region is CSVAGLAGEETQYF. The CDR3 nucleotides read TGCAGCGTCGCAGGACTAGCGGGGGAAGAGACCCAGTACTTC.

This clone showed up just a few times. The chain employs TRBV4-3 and TRBJ2-7; unclear D gene. V was pared by 1 base and J by 0 bases, with 7 bases between. The CDR3 runs 14 residues. From germline, CDR1 is LGHNA and CDR2 YSLEER. In DNA, the CDR3 is TGCGCCAGCAGCCAAGGACCTCCCTCCTACGAGCAGTACTTC. As protein: CASSQGPPSYEQYF.

V usage is TRBV20-1 and J usage is TRBJ1-1; 7 nucleotides agree with TRBD1. V trimming: 3 bases; J trimming: 6 bases; junction bases outside the gene matches: 7. This CDR3 has 13 residues. The germline CDR1 and CDR2 sequences are DFQATT and SNEGSKA (reference sequence). The DNA of the CDR3 is TGCAGTGCTAGTCCAGGGGGGAGTCCTGAAGCTTTCTTT. Amino acid sequence: CSASPGGSPEAFF.

The gene calls are TRBV18 and TRBJ2-3; 9 nucleotides agree with TRBD1. Germline lookup yields CDR1 KGHSH and CDR2 LQKENI. J lost 1 base, V lost 2 bases, and 4 bases had no gene match. This CDR3 is 16 amino acids long. CDR3 loop: CASSPMWDRGTDTQYF. CDR3 nucleotides: TGTGCCAGCTCACCAATGTGGGACAGGGGCACAGATACGCAGTATTTT.

V usage is TRBV7-9 and J usage is TRBJ2-1; 8 bases align to TRBD2. The germline CDR1 and CDR2 sequences are SEHNR and FQNEAQ (reference sequence). There are 16 residues in the CDR3. Trimming cost V 5 bases and J 7 bases; bases outside gene matches: 13. CDR3 bases: TGTGCCAGCAGCCTAAGCGGGAGCCCAAATGGGAATGAGCAGTTCTTC. This sequence encodes CASSLSGSPNGNEQFF. The whole variable domain, filled in from reference TRBV7-9 and TRBJ2-1, reads DTGVSQNPRHKITKRGQNVTFRCDPISEHNRLYWYRQTLGQGPEFLTYFQNEAQLEKSRLLSDRFSAERPKGSFSTLEIQRTEQGDSAMYLCASSLSGSPNGNEQFFGPGTRLTVL.

The chain recombines TRBV5-1 with TRBJ1-1; unclear D gene. Trimming pared 4 bases from V and 1 base from J, leaving 11 bases between. Germline-derived CDR1 and CDR2 are SGHRS and YFSETQ. This CDR3 is built from 14 residues. CDR3 coding DNA: TGCGCCAGCAGCCTCTACTCGGAGAACACTGAAGCTTTCTTT. The encoded protein is CASSLYSENTEAFF.

The chain combines TRBV5-6 with TRBJ2-7; perhaps TRBD2 as D (6 bases). The germline V and J ends were trimmed by 0 bases and 2 bases, with 9 bases remaining between them. CDR1 SGHDT and CDR2 YYEEEE come from the germline V gene. CDR3 length equals 14 residues. The CDR3 region is CASSLVPGAYEQYF. CDR3 sequence (DNA): TGTGCCAGCAGCTTGGTCCCGGGGGCCTACGAGCAGTACTTC.

The V and J genes are TRBV27 and TRBJ1-3; D is ambiguous. The germline V gene encodes CDR1 MNHEY and CDR2 SMNVEV (reference sequence). The CDR3 runs to 16 residues. With 7 bases removed from V and 4 bases from J, the gap between germline ends came to 20 bases. The CDR3 region is CASTPRGSSSGNTIYF. For the CDR3, the DNA is TGTGCCAGCACCCCACGAGGCAGTTCATCAGGAAACACCATATATTTT.

CDR3 bases: TGTGCCAGCAGGGGGACAGGGCCACCCTCTGGAAACACCATATATTTT. This gives the protein CASRGTGPPSGNTIYF. The chain uses TRBV28 and TRBJ1-3, with 9 bases matching TRBD1. CDR3 size: 16 residues. The J segment lost 0 bases and the V segment lost 6 bases, leaving 6 bases of the junction unmatched. Germline assignment: CDR1 MDHEN and CDR2 SYDVKM.

V gene TRBV30 combines with J gene TRBJ1-1; D is unresolved. Germline V gives CDR1 GTSNPN, CDR2 SVGIG (reference sequence). Trimming left V 4 bases short and J 8 bases short, with 11 bases between. This CDR3 has 11 amino acids. CDR3 sequence (DNA): TGTGCCTGGAAGGTGGGAGCCGAAGCTTTCTTT. Translation: CAWKVGAEAFF.

V gene TRBV29-1 combines with J gene TRBJ2-7; the match to TRBD1 covers 8 bases. CDR3 length: 13 amino acids. Germline V gene sequence: CDR1 SQVTM, CDR2 ANQGSEA. Trimming took 4 bases from V and 4 from J; bases not matched to a gene: 6. The CDR3 sequence is CSVVGRGQYEQYF. DNA for the CDR3: TGCAGCGTTGTAGGCAGGGGGCAGTACGAGCAGTACTTC.

V and J are TRBV18 and TRBJ1-2, with 9 nucleotides matching TRBD1. This CDR3 comprises 14 residues. CDR1 and CDR2 from the germline V gene are KGHSH and LQKENI. V lost 6 bases and J lost 7; bases outside the gene matches: 9. The chain's CDR3 is CASSNRDRVGGYTF. CDR3 sequence (DNA): TGTGCCAGCTCTAACCGGGACAGGGTTGGTGGCTACACCTTC.